Presented here are 30 T cell receptor beta chains from one specimen sequenced in a study of cytomegalovirus exposure and HLA in healthy donors (dated by TCRdb to the late 2010s). Library generation was performed with the immunoSEQ multiplex PCR assay. For the multiplex PCR, a mixture combining 60 forward primers for TCR Vbeta segments and 13 reverse primers for TCR Jbeta segments was used. The table was pulled from immuneACCESS by TCRdb, which kept in-frame rearrangements only. Such tables lose some clones; where checked, under half of the loss comes from unresolved V genes, and the rest has no known cause. In this sample the table shows some 180,000 clones, about 69% of which occur a single time. The leading ten clones occupy just under 3% of the sample. Sequenced material: PBMCs. The origin of the receptors is a male donor in good health and CMV-seronegative.

This clone was seen once. The chain couples TRBV6-5 to TRBJ2-5; 8 bases are a match to TRBD2. Germline V gene sequence: CDR1 MNHEY, CDR2 SVGAGI. The CDR3 consists of 13 residues. V dropped 6 bases and J dropped 4; count of bases not matched to a gene: 4. CDR3 residues: CASRDSGGETQYF. The CDR3 nucleotides read TGTGCCAGCAGGGACAGCGGGGGAGAGACCCAGTACTTC.

The chain links TRBV18 to TRBJ1-5; D is perhaps TRBD1 (5 bases). Between the trimmed V and J ends, which lost 5 bases and 6 bases, there was a span of 14 bases. This CDR3 region has 14 residues. Germline V gene lookup returns CDR1 KGHSH and CDR2 LQKENI. CDR3 nucleotide sequence: TGTGCCAGCTCATTCAGGGCCAACATTCAGCCCCAGCATTTT. Its protein is CASSFRANIQPQHF.

On this clone: The junction does not match germline at one end; this may be a read error. This chain uses TRBV28 with TRBJ2-6; TRBD1 agrees at 8 bases. The CDR3 extends over 19 amino acids. From germline, CDR1 is MDHEN and CDR2 SYDVKM. The CDR3 loop is CTSSLFGTGPLSGANVLTF. CDR3 sequence (DNA): TGTACCAGCAGTTTATTTGGGACAGGACCCCTCTCTGGGGCCAACGTCCTGACTTTC.

The chain employs TRBV28 and TRBJ1-5, with TRBD1 matching over 10 bases. Germline loops: CDR1 MDHEN, CDR2 SYDVKM. The ends lost 5 bases at V and 1 base at J; junction bases unmatched: 11. The CDR3 contains 18 residues. Here the CDR3 DNA reads TGTGCCAGCAGTCCGATAACCCGGACAGGGGGAAGCAATCAGCCCCAGCATTTT. Translation: CASSPITRTGGSNQPQHF.

This chain uses TRBV19 with TRBJ2-2; D ambiguous. Germline-derived CDR1 and CDR2 are LNHDA and SQIVND (reference sequence). The CDR3 is made up of 16 amino acids. The V gene lost 6 bases and the J gene lost 1 base, with 15 bases spanning the gap. The CDR3 loop reads CASRTERRWNTGELFF. The CDR3 DNA sequence: TGTGCCAGTAGGACCGAGAGGCGGTGGAACACCGGGGAGCTGTTTTTT.

This chain links TRBV30 with TRBJ1-5; 7 positions agree with TRBD1. J was trimmed by 6 bases and V by 0 bases; bases with no gene match: 5. The CDR3 consists of 14 residues. From germline, CDR1 is GTSNPN and CDR2 SVGIG (reference sequence). CDR3 bases: TGTGCCTGGAGTGTGAAGGGGGCAGGTCAGCCCCAGCATTTT. Protein product: CAWSVKGAGQPQHF.

The chain carries TRBV21-1 and TRBJ2-3; the table's D gene call, TRBD2, was not cross checked with the DNA. TRBV21-1 is a documented pseudogene. This CDR3 is 18 amino acids long. Here the CDR3 reads CASVSPGLAGGQGDTQYF. The CDR3 coding sequence is TGTGCCAGCGTATCACCGGGACTAGCGGGGGGGCAGGGAGATACGCAGTATTTT.

This clone was counted a few times. This sequence joins TRBV6-4 and TRBJ2-3; the match to TRBD2 covers 8 bases. The CDR3 contains 14 residues. Germline CDR1 and CDR2: MRHNA and SNTAGT. The junction had 2 bases not matched to a gene; V was cut back by 2 bases and J by 4 bases. The CDR3 region is CASSDTGGPDTQYF. The CDR3, as DNA: TGTGCCAGCAGTGACACGGGAGGGCCAGATACGCAGTATTTT.

In its sample, this clone was seen a few times. As DNA, the CDR3 is TGTGCCAGCAGCTTCACCCCGACAGGCTATGAGCAGTTCTTC. Translation: CASSFTPTGYEQFF. V and J are TRBV7-9 and TRBJ2-1; tentative D call: TRBD1 (6 bases). The CDR3 totals 14 residues. Germline V gives CDR1 SEHNR, CDR2 FQNEAQ (reference sequence). Trimming left V 3 bases short and J 8 bases short, with 14 bases between.

This rearrangement joins TRBV9 to TRBJ1-3; no firm D call. This CDR3 contains 12 residues. Trimming removed 4 bases from V and 0 bases from J, with 2 bases in between. The germline gives CDR1 SGDLS, CDR2 YYNGEE. The DNA of the CDR3 is TGTGCCAGCAGCCGCTCTGGAAACACCATATATTTT. It codes for CASSRSGNTIYF.

The chain joins TRBV7-9 to TRBJ2-3; TRBD1 aligns across 8 bases. In germline, CDR1 is SEHNR, CDR2 FQNEAQ (reference sequence). The length of the CDR3 is 15 residues. The junction had 12 bases not matched to a gene; V was cut back by 10 bases and J by 3 bases. The CDR3 here is CAMGQGALLTDTQYF. Here the CDR3 DNA reads TGTGCCATGGGCCAGGGGGCGCTTTTAACAGATACGCAGTATTTT.

The chain uses TRBV5-1 and TRBJ2-7; D might be TRBD2 (6 bases). V was cut by 4 bases and J by 9 bases, with 17 bases left in between. There are 13 residues in the CDR3. Germline V lookup: CDR1 SGHRS, CDR2 YFSETQ. CDR3 loop: CASSPDPSAGQYF. CDR3 DNA sequence: TGCGCCAGCAGCCCGGATCCTAGCGCGGGGCAGTACTTC.

The J gene is TRBJ1-5, the V gene TRBV2; TRBD1 is a possible D gene (5 bases). The V end lost 5 bases, the J end lost 4 bases, and 9 bases lay between the germline ends. Per the germline V gene, CDR1 is SNHLY and CDR2 is FYNNEI. The CDR3 consists of 13 residues. CDR3 amino acids: CASSLTVNQPQHF. The CDR3 coding sequence is TGTGCCAGCAGTCTGACAGTGAATCAGCCCCAGCATTTT. The full variable domain, rest sourced from reference TRBV2 and TRBJ1-5, is EPEVTQTPSHQVTQMGQEVILRCVPISNHLYFYWYRQILGQKVEFLVSFYNNEISEKSEIFDDQFSVERPDGSNFTLKIRSTKLEDSAMYFCASSLTVNQPQHFGDGTRLSIL.

The V gene is TRBV6-6, the J gene TRBJ1-2, with D tentatively TRBD1 (6 bases). The CDR3 is 12 amino acids. Trimming stripped 4 bases from V and 6 bases from J, with 9 bases between. CDR1 and CDR2 (germline): MNHNY, SVGAGI (reference sequence). CDR3 sequence: CASSLQGDGYTF. The CDR3 DNA is TGTGCCAGCAGTTTACAGGGTGATGGCTACACCTTC.

The genes are TRBV30 and TRBJ1-1; 7 bases fit TRBD1. The CDR3 has 14 amino acids. V lost 5 bases to trimming and J lost 4 bases; unmatched junction nucleotides: 10. From germline, CDR1 is GTSNPN and CDR2 SVGIG (reference sequence). The CDR3: CAWSFPRQGTEAFF. Here the CDR3 DNA reads TGTGCCTGGTCGTTCCCGAGACAGGGCACTGAAGCTTTCTTT.

This clone has just a few counts. The rearrangement links TRBV5-1 to TRBJ2-1; D call uncertain. Germline CDR1 is SGHRS and CDR2 is YFSETQ. Trimming stripped 0 bases from V and 7 bases from J, with 8 bases between. The CDR3 contains 13 residues. For the CDR3, the DNA is TGCGCCAGCAGCTTGGCCACACAGAATGAGCAGTTCTTC. It codes for CASSLATQNEQFF.

In its sample, this clone was seen once. The CDR3 protein is CASSIGEVSSYNSPLHF. CDR3 coding DNA: TGTGCCAGTAGTATAGGGGAGGTTAGCTCCTATAATTCACCCCTCCACTTT. The rearrangement uses TRBV19 and TRBJ1-6; D ambiguous. Germline loops: CDR1 LNHDA, CDR2 SQIVND (reference sequence). The CDR3 is made up of 17 amino acids. Trimming left V 1 base short and J 0 bases short, with 10 bases between. Filled out from reference TRBV19 and TRBJ1-6, the complete variable domain reads DGGITQSPKYLFRKEGQNVTLSCEQNLNHDAMYWYRQDPGQGLRLIYYSQIVNDFQKGDIAEGYSVSREKKESFPLTVTSAQKNPTAFYLCASSIGEVSSYNSPLHFGNGTRLTVT.

V usage is TRBV28 and J usage is TRBJ1-5; TRBD1 aligns across 7 bases. Germline loops: CDR1 MDHEN, CDR2 SYDVKM. CDR3 size: 14 residues. Trimming removed 5 bases from V and 3 bases from J; junction bases left unmatched: 4. The CDR3 sequence: CASSAGTANQPQHF. CDR3 DNA: TGTGCCAGCAGTGCCGGGACAGCCAATCAGCCCCAGCATTTT.

The chain carries TRBV29-1 and TRBJ1-2; D perhaps matches TRBD1 (5 bases). The V gene's germline CDR1 is SQVTM and CDR2 ANQGSEA. Trimming cost V 5 bases and J 0 bases, with 13 bases left between them. This CDR3 is 14 amino acids long. This CDR3 reads CSVYGGAANYGYTF. CDR3 in DNA: TGCAGCGTTTACGGAGGGGCAGCTAACTATGGCTACACCTTC.

This clone has a handful of counts. The rearrangement links TRBV27 to TRBJ2-1, with D tentatively TRBD2 (5 bases). Trimming left V 5 bases short and J 2 bases short, with 22 bases between. This CDR3 comprises 18 residues. In germline, CDR1 is MNHEY, CDR2 SMNVEV (reference sequence). CDR3 loop: CASSLSGPAVRAYNEQFF. The CDR3 DNA follows: TGTGCCAGCAGTCTTAGTGGCCCTGCTGTGAGGGCCTACAATGAGCAGTTCTTC.

The rearrangement links TRBV14 to TRBJ1-6; D gene ambiguous. Germline CDR1 is SGHDN and CDR2 is FVKESK. This CDR3 spans 14 amino acids. V dropped 4 bases and J dropped 7 bases, with 11 bases sitting between them. The CDR3 bases are TGTGCCAGCAGCCTTGTTTGGGAGAATTCACCCCTCCACTTT. Encoded protein: CASSLVWENSPLHF. The full variable domain, its missing parts supplied by reference TRBV14 and TRBJ1-6, is EAGVTQFPSHSVIEKGQTVTLRCDPISGHDNLYWYRRVMGKEIKFLLHFVKESKQDESGMPNNRFLAERTGGTYSTLKVQPAELEDSGVYFCASSLVWENSPLHFGNGTRLTVT.

The rearrangement links TRBV28 to TRBJ2-1, with 10 positions matching TRBD1. V lost 5 bases, J lost 8 bases, and 9 bases stayed unmatched. Germline V gene lookup returns CDR1 MDHEN and CDR2 SYDVKM. The CDR3 runs to 15 residues. The CDR3 bases are TGTGCCAGCAGTCCCCTTCGGGACAGGGGCCATGAGCAGTTCTTC. It encodes CASSPLRDRGHEQFF.

The rearrangement links TRBV7-3 to TRBJ2-3; no clear D. From germline, CDR1 is SGHTA and CDR2 FQGTGA. V was trimmed by 2 bases and J by 1 base, leaving 10 bases between them. The CDR3 extends over 15 amino acids. CDR3 bases: TGTGCCAGCAGCTTAGGTTTCAGCGGCACAGATACGCAGTATTTT. Translating it yields CASSLGFSGTDTQYF.

Details on this clone: Its ends do not fully match the called genes, so a read error is possible. The gene calls are TRBV13 and TRBJ1-5; D unresolved. The germline CDR1 and CDR2 sequences are PRHDT and FYEKMQ (reference sequence). The length of the CDR3 is 13 residues. The DNA for the CDR3 is TGTGCCAGCAACTTAACGAGGAATCAGCCCCAGCATTTT. Translated, it gives CASNLTRNQPQHF.

A single count supports this clone. Other DNA sequences in this specimen translate into the identical CDR3. The chain links TRBV19 to TRBJ1-5; a possible D gene is TRBD1 (5 bases). The CDR3 is 14 residues long. V lost 3 bases and J 7 bases, leaving 13 bases between the germline ends. Germline lookup yields CDR1 LNHDA and CDR2 SQIVND (reference sequence). DNA of the CDR3: TGTGCCAGTAGTATTGGGGGGGGAAGCCAGCCCCAGCATTTT. This translates into CASSIGGGSQPQHF.

The V gene is TRBV6-5, the J gene TRBJ1-2; a weak D match, TRBD1 (6 bases). Deletions cut 5 bases from V and 5 bases from J, with 12 bases between. The length of the CDR3 is 13 residues. The germline V gene has CDR1 MNHEY and CDR2 SVGAGI. The CDR3 reads CASSELQGYGYTF. The CDR3 DNA is TGTGCCAGCAGTGAGCTACAGGGATATGGCTACACCTTC.

This clone was observed a few times. The rearrangement links TRBV7-7 to TRBJ1-3, with no clear D. V shed 1 base and J shed 10 bases, with 11 bases lying between them. Per germline, CDR1 SSHAT and CDR2 FNYEAQ (reference sequence). This CDR3 region has 13 residues. The CDR3 protein is CASSLGVRETIYF. In DNA form, the CDR3 reads TGTGCCAGCAGCTTAGGTGTGAGGGAGACCATATATTTT.

The V gene is TRBV27, the J gene TRBJ1-2, with 8 bases fitting TRBD1. V shed 3 bases and J 5 bases; nucleotides not matched to a gene: 5. The germline V gene has CDR1 MNHEY and CDR2 SMNVEV (reference sequence). The CDR3 length is 14 residues. As DNA, the CDR3 is TGTGCCAGCAGTTTCTCAGGGGGCGGATATGGCTACACCTTC. It codes for CASSFSGGGYGYTF.

The chain carries TRBV30 and TRBJ2-7; TRBD1 aligns across 10 bases. This CDR3 contains 14 residues. The trim removed 0 bases at V and 4 bases at J, leaving 3 bases unmatched. Per germline, CDR1 GTSNPN and CDR2 SVGIG (reference sequence). The CDR3 is CAWSVGDRGYEQYF. The CDR3 DNA follows: TGTGCCTGGAGTGTAGGGGACAGGGGTTACGAGCAGTACTTC.

The chain carries TRBV7-6 and TRBJ1-6, with D unresolved. The V and J ends lost 2 bases and 2 bases respectively, with 4 bases between them. The CDR3 is 14 amino acids. The germline V gene encodes CDR1 SGHVS and CDR2 FNYEAQ. The CDR3 loop is CASSLLPYNSPLHF. The CDR3 DNA is TGTGCCAGCAGCTTACTACCCTATAATTCACCCCTCCACTTT.